A single sample gave rise to the 11 T cell receptor beta chains below, sequenced in a study of T cell repertoires in cytomegalovirus infection. No antigens are known for them. In TCRdb, the reads were re-called with MiXCR into one record per CDR3 protein. The table includes about a million distinct CDR3 sequences, approximately 32% detected once. This specimen was cultured CD8+ T cells from PBMCs, taken from culture after CMV antigen stimulation. The receptors shown here come from a human donor in good health (CMV status not recorded). Some clones in this sample may be carry-over from other donors' samples.

This clonotype has only a few counts. The chain joins TRBV7-9 to TRBJ1-4, with D possibly TRBD1 on 5 matching bases. CDR1 and CDR2 (germline): SEHNR, FQNEAQ (reference sequence). V gave up 7 bases and J gave up 8 bases, with 23 bases separating them. The CDR3 length is 16 residues. The CDR3 region is CASTLPGGGEREKLFF. For the CDR3, the DNA is TGTGCCAGCACTCTACCCGGCGGGGGAGAGAGGGAAAAACTGTTTTTT.

The V call is TRBV6-1, the J call TRBJ2-7; D possibly matches TRBD1 or TRBD2 (5 bases each). Trimming pared 7 bases from V and 2 bases from J, leaving 15 bases between. Germline V gene lookup returns CDR1 MNHNS and CDR2 SASEGT. The CDR3 loop spans 14 amino acids. DNA of the CDR3: TGTGCCAGCATCCCCTGGGACGGACCCTACGAGCAGTACTTC. Translated: CASIPWDGPYEQYF.

This clonotype was observed a handful of times. This sequence joins TRBV12-3 or TRBV12-4 and TRBJ2-7; 8 bases are a match to TRBD1. The CDR3 is 14 amino acids. V dropped 6 bases and J dropped 6; count of bases not matched to a gene: 10. The chain's CDR3 is CASSPGQAFGEQYF. The CDR3 DNA follows: TGTGCCAGCAGCCCGGGACAGGCCTTCGGCGAGCAGTACTTC.

This clonotype was counted only a few times. This chain joins TRBV6-1 and TRBJ2-5; the match to TRBD2 covers 11 bases. V lost 3 bases, J lost 5 bases, and 11 bases stayed unmatched. The germline V gene encodes CDR1 MNHNS and CDR2 SASEGT. CDR3 length equals 17 residues. CDR3 sequence: CASSDLSGGAPFETQYF. The CDR3 DNA follows: TGTGCCAGCAGTGACCTTAGCGGGGGGGCCCCCTTCGAGACCCAGTACTTC.

V usage is TRBV10-3 and J usage is TRBJ2-3; possibly TRBD1 for D (5 bases). V was cut by 3 bases and J by 4 bases, with 11 bases left in between. CDR1 and CDR2 (germline): ENHRY, SYGVKD. The CDR3 extends over 14 amino acids. This chain's CDR3 is CAISDQGSSDTQYF. CDR3 nucleotide sequence: TGTGCCATCAGTGACCAGGGATCCTCAGATACGCAGTATTTT.

This clonotype has more than one count but fewer than ten. The chain is built from TRBV3-1 and TRBJ2-7; possibly TRBD2 for D (6 bases). Germline V CDR1 and CDR2: LGHDT, YNNKEL (reference sequence). This CDR3 is built from 16 residues. Trimming cost V 0 bases and J 0 bases, with 12 bases left between them. This CDR3 is CASSQELLASSYEQYF. DNA of the CDR3: TGTGCCAGCAGCCAAGAACTGCTAGCGAGCTCCTACGAGCAGTACTTC.

This clonotype showed up just a few times. The chain has TRBV12-3 or TRBV12-4 and TRBJ2-6; the D gene is possibly TRBD2 (6 bases). Trimming cost V 8 bases and J 4 bases, with 24 bases left between them. The length of the CDR3 is 18 residues. The CDR3 nucleotides are TGTGCCAGCGGACTAACCCCCCAGGTGGGGGTCGGGGCCAACGTCCTGACTTTC. Protein sequence: CASGLTPQVGVGANVLTF.

V is TRBV2 and J is TRBJ1-2, with TRBD1 identical over 7 bases. V shed 4 bases and J 4 bases; nucleotides not matched to a gene: 3. Per the germline V gene, CDR1 is SNHLY and CDR2 is FYNNEI. The CDR3 is made up of 13 amino acids. In nucleotides, the CDR3 is TGTGCCAGCAGTGGGGGACAGCTCTATGGCTACACCTTC. This translates into CASSGGQLYGYTF. Based on the CDR3 plus reference TRBV2 and TRBJ1-2, the full variable domain is EPEVTQTPSHQVTQMGQEVILRCVPISNHLYFYWYRQILGQKVEFLVSFYNNEISEKSEIFDDQFSVERPDGSNFTLKIRSTKLEDSAMYFCASSGGQLYGYTFGSGTRLTVV.

This clonotype was observed at least ten times. V usage is TRBV6-1 and J usage is TRBJ1-1; no firm D call. Trimming took 3 bases from V and 0 from J, leaving 5 bases between them. The CDR3 totals 13 residues. Germline values: CDR1 MNHNS, CDR2 SASEGT. This CDR3 is CASSDWMNTEAFF. The CDR3 DNA is TGTGCCAGCAGTGACTGGATGAACACTGAAGCTTTCTTT.

The chain carries TRBV20-1 and TRBJ2-7, with 7 positions matching TRBD1. Trimming removed 6 bases from V and 0 bases from J; junction bases left unmatched: 8. This CDR3 is 14 amino acids long. Germline V CDR1 and CDR2: DFQATT, SNEGSKA (reference sequence). CDR3 bases: TGCAGTGCCCAGGGACAGACCAGCTCCTACGAGCAGTACTTC. Translation: CSAQGQTSSYEQYF.

V is TRBV15 and J is TRBJ2-7; D gene ambiguous. The CDR3 extends over 16 amino acids. The V and J ends lost 0 bases and 0 bases respectively, with 12 bases between them. CDR1 LNHNV and CDR2 YYDKDF come from the germline V gene (reference sequence). The CDR3 loop reads CATSRDLGGSSYEQYF. The CDR3 DNA reads as TGTGCCACCAGCAGAGATTTGGGTGGCAGCTCCTACGAGCAGTACTTC. Based on the CDR3 plus reference TRBV15 and TRBJ2-7, the full variable domain is DAMVIQNPRYQVTQFGKPVTLSCSQTLNHNVMYWYQQKSSQAPKLLFHYYDKDFNNEADTPDNFQSRRPNTSFCFLDIRSPGLGDTAMYLCATSRDLGGSSYEQYFGPGTRLTVT.